The 16 T cell receptor beta chains presented below share a single source sample, sequenced in a study of blood T cell repertoires in COVID-19. The table came from immunoSEQ multiplex PCR; TCRdb's copy has only in-frame clones and leaves some out. The repertoire includes about 220,000 clones, about 87% of them detected once, and roughly 2.5% sits in the top ten. The sample was PBMCs or T cells enriched from blood (not recorded which). All receptors come from a woman in her twenties or thirties who had recovered from COVID-19.

V gene TRBV2 combines with J gene TRBJ2-3; perhaps TRBD2 as D (5 bases). Trimming took 3 bases from V and 3 from J, leaving 10 bases between them. Germline assignment: CDR1 SNHLY and CDR2 FYNNEI. The CDR3 contains 14 residues. The CDR3 reads CASSDRGATDTQYF. CDR3 sequence (DNA): TGTGCCAGCAGTGATCGGGGAGCGACAGATACGCAGTATTTT. Variable domain in full (rest from reference TRBV2 and TRBJ2-3): EPEVTQTPSHQVTQMGQEVILRCVPISNHLYFYWYRQILGQKVEFLVSFYNNEISEKSEIFDDQFSVERPDGSNFTLKIRSTKLEDSAMYFCASSDRGATDTQYFGPGTRLTVL.

This chain uses TRBV27 with TRBJ1-1; D is unresolved. CDR1 is MNHEY, CDR2 SMNVEV, per germline (reference sequence). The CDR3 is 15 residues long. The V gene lost 1 base and the J gene lost 0 bases, with 9 bases spanning the gap. The CDR3 DNA reads TGTGCCAGCAGTTTATTGTCACACCTGAACACTGAAGCTTTCTTT. Translated: CASSLLSHLNTEAFF.

The chain uses TRBV5-6 and TRBJ1-5, with 7 positions matching TRBD1. The CDR3 sequence is 13 residues long. Germline CDR1 SGHDT, CDR2 YYEEEE. Trimming cost V 2 bases and J 7 bases; bases outside gene matches: 3. Here the CDR3 DNA reads TGTGCCAGCAGCTTCCGGGACAGACAGCCCCAGCATTTT. Amino acids: CASSFRDRQPQHF.

This sequence joins TRBV19 and TRBJ1-1; 7 nucleotides line up with TRBD1. This CDR3 comprises 15 residues. V was clipped by 7 bases and J by 3 bases; unmatched bases: 11. Per the germline V gene, CDR1 is LNHDA and CDR2 is SQIVND (reference sequence). CDR3 sequence: CASKGKGAGDTEAFF. In nucleotides, the CDR3 is TGTGCCAGTAAGGGGAAGGGGGCAGGGGACACTGAAGCTTTCTTT.

This chain uses TRBV4-2 with TRBJ2-7; TRBD1 matches at 9 bases. The CDR3 has 17 residues. The ends lost 1 base at V and 3 bases at J; junction bases unmatched: 10. In germline, CDR1 is LGHNA, CDR2 YNFKEQ. The CDR3 sequence: CASSQAPAGTGNYEQYF. As DNA, the CDR3 is TGTGCCAGCAGCCAAGCACCCGCCGGGACAGGGAACTACGAGCAGTACTTC.

This chain links TRBV6-1 with TRBJ2-3, with D possibly matching TRBD1 (5 bases). There are 15 residues in the CDR3. CDR1 is MNHNS, CDR2 SASEGT, per germline. V was pared by 1 base and J by 1 base, with 9 bases between. The CDR3 spells CASSEVGARTDTQYF. In DNA, the CDR3 is TGTGCCAGCAGTGAAGTTGGGGCCCGCACAGATACGCAGTATTTT.

Points on this clone: Within the sample, other DNA sequences also encode this same CDR3. The gene calls are TRBV5-1 and TRBJ2-2, with 7 bases lining up with TRBD1. With V trimmed by 2 bases and J by 0 bases, 1 base remained unmatched. This CDR3 spans 15 amino acids. CDR1 is SGHRS, CDR2 YFSETQ, per germline. The CDR3 sequence is CASSLQGSNTGELFF. In DNA, the CDR3 is TGCGCCAGCAGCTTACAGGGGTCGAACACCGGGGAGCTGTTTTTT.

The rearrangement uses TRBV7-2 and TRBJ2-7; TRBD2 agrees at 8 bases. Trimming took 1 base from V and 2 from J; bases not matched to a gene: 4. Germline CDR1 reads SGHTA; CDR2 reads FQGNSA. This CDR3 region has 15 residues. CDR3 sequence (DNA): TGTGCCAGCAGCTTAGACGGGGGGGCAGCCTACGAGCAGTACTTC. Its protein is CASSLDGGAAYEQYF. The variable domain in full, completed from reference TRBV7-2 and TRBJ2-7, reads GAGVSQSPSNKVTEKGKDVELRCDPISGHTALYWYRQSLGQGLEFLIYFQGNSAPDKSGLPSDRFSAERTGGSVSTLTIQRTQQEDSAVYLCASSLDGGAAYEQYFGPGTRLTVT.

Regarding this clone: Other DNA sequences in this sample translate to the same CDR3. The rearrangement uses TRBV15 and TRBJ2-7; D is ambiguous. The ends were cut back, 0 bases at V and 3 bases at J, with 6 bases in the middle. The germline V gene has CDR1 LNHNV and CDR2 YYDKDF (reference sequence). CDR3 length: 13 residues. The CDR3 DNA sequence: TGTGCCACCAGCAGAGATCGAGGCTACGAGCAGTACTTC. Residues: CATSRDRGYEQYF.

J is TRBJ2-7 and V is TRBV11-2; TRBD2 is a possible D gene (6 bases). Germline V gene data show CDR1 as SGHAT and CDR2 as FQNNGV. The CDR3 is 16 residues long. V lost 2 bases and J lost 2, with 16 bases in between. CDR3 nucleotides: TGTGCCAGCAGCTTACCTGGAGGGTCTCGGGCCTACGAGCAGTACTTC. It specifies CASSLPGGSRAYEQYF.

This clone was counted a few times. The chain is built from TRBV12-3 or TRBV12-4 and TRBJ1-5; a weak D match, TRBD1 (6 bases). The CDR3 extends over 13 amino acids. V dropped 7 bases and J dropped 7 bases, with 14 bases sitting between them. For the CDR3, the DNA is TGTGCCAGCACCGCGGACAGTACCCAGCCCCAGCATTTT. It is translated as CASTADSTQPQHF.

The J gene is TRBJ1-2, the V gene TRBV4-3; 7 nucleotides align to TRBD1. The CDR3 loop spans 14 amino acids. The junction had 9 bases not matched to a gene; V was cut back by 3 bases and J by 8 bases. The germline gives CDR1 LGHNA, CDR2 YSLEER. The CDR3 DNA reads as TGCGCCAGCAGCCAGATAACAGGGGCGGGCGGCTACACCTTC. Protein product: CASSQITGAGGYTF.

This chain uses TRBV18 with TRBJ2-2, with D perhaps matching TRBD1 (6 bases). The V end was cut by 5 bases, the J end by 0 bases, with 16 bases between. Germline values: CDR1 KGHSH, CDR2 LQKENI. The CDR3 is 17 amino acids. CDR3 DNA: TGTGCCAGCTCAGCCTCCGACAGGAGCGCGAACACCGGGGAGCTGTTTTTT. It translates to CASSASDRSANTGELFF.

The rearrangement joins TRBV6-2 or TRBV6-3 to TRBJ2-7; a weak D match, TRBD2 (6 bases). With 6 bases removed from V and 4 bases from J, the gap between germline ends came to 19 bases. In germline, CDR1 is MNHEY, CDR2 SVGEGT. The CDR3 has 15 residues. The CDR3 nucleotides read TGTGCCAGCAGCTTAGTCGCAGGGAGGAAGTACGAGCAGTACTTC. It codes for CASSLVAGRKYEQYF.

The sample holds a few counts of this clone. This chain connects TRBV7-8 to TRBJ1-6, with 10 nucleotides matching TRBD1. The CDR3 covers 17 residues. V shed 0 bases, J shed 7 bases, and the junction held 6 bases outside the gene matches. Germline V gives CDR1 SGHVS, CDR2 FQNEAQ. The CDR3 DNA follows: TGTGCCAGCAGCTTAGCGGGGACAGGGGCGATGAATTCACCCCTCCACTTT. Translating it yields CASSLAGTGAMNSPLHF.

The V call is TRBV6-6, the J call TRBJ1-5, with 8 bases fitting TRBD1. The CDR3 extends over 15 amino acids. Germline V lookup: CDR1 MNHNY, CDR2 SVGAGI (reference sequence). Losses at the gene ends were 2 bases for V and 7 bases for J; bases not matched to a gene: 7. The CDR3 spells CASSYRTGGSQPQHF. CDR3 in DNA: TGTGCCAGCAGTTACCGTACAGGGGGTAGCCAGCCCCAGCATTTT.